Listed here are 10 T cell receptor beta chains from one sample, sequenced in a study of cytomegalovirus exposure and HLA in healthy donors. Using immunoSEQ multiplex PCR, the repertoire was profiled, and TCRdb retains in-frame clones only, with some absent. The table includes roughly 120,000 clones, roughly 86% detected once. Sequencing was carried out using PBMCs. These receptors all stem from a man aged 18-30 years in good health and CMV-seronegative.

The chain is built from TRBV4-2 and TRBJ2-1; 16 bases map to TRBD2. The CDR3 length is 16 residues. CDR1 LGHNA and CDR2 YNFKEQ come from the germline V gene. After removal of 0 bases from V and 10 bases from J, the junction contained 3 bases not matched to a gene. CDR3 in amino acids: CASSQEGTSGGAEQFF. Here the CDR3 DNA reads TGTGCCAGCAGCCAAGAGGGGACTAGCGGGGGGGCGGAGCAGTTCTTC.

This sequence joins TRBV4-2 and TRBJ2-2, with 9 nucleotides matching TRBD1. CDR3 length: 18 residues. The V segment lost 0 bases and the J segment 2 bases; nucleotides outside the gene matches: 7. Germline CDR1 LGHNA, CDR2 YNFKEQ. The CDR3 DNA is TGTGCCAGCAGCCAAGATCTTAGACAGGGGGGCAACACCGGGGAGCTGTTTTTT. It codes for CASSQDLRQGGNTGELFF.

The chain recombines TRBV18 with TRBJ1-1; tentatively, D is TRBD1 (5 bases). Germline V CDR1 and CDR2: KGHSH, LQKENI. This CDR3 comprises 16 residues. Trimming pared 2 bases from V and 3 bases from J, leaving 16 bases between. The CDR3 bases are TGTGCCAGCTCACCAAACGTAGCGGGGCAGGACACTGAAGCTTTCTTT. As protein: CASSPNVAGQDTEAFF.

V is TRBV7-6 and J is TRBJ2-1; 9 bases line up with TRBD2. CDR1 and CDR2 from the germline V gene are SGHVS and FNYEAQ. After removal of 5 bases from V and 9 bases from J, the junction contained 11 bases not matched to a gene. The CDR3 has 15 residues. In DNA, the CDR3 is TGTGCCAGCAGCCCGGGGGCGGGAGGGCAGGGTGAGCAGTTCTTC. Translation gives CASSPGAGGQGEQFF.

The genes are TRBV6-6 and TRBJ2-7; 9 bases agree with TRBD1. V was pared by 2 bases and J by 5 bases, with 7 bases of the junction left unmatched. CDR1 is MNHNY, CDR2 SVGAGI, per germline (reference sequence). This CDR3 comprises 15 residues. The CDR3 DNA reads TGTGCCAGCAGTTACCTGGGACAGGGAGGGAACGAGCAGTACTTC. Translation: CASSYLGQGGNEQYF.

Here the CDR3 DNA reads TGTGCCTGGAGTGTACCTAGCGGGAGGGCCGGGGCCCAGTACTTC. Its translation is CAWSVPSGRAGAQYF. V gene TRBV30 combines with J gene TRBJ2-5; 12 nucleotides line up with TRBD2. After removal of 0 bases from V and 9 bases from J, the junction contained 8 bases not matched to a gene. CDR1 GTSNPN and CDR2 SVGIG come from the germline V gene (reference sequence). The CDR3 sequence is 15 residues long.

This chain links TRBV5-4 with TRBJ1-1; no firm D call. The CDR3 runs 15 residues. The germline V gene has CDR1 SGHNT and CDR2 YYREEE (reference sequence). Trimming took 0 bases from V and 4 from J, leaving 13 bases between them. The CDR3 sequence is CASSLDTGRITEAFF. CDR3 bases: TGTGCCAGCAGCTTGGACACGGGTAGAATCACTGAAGCTTTCTTT.

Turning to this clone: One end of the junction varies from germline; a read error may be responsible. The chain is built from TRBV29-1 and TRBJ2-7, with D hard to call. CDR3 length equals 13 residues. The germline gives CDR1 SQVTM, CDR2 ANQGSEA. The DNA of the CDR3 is TGCAGCGTTGAAGATATCGGGTCCTCCGAGCAGTACTTC. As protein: CSVEDIGSSEQYF.

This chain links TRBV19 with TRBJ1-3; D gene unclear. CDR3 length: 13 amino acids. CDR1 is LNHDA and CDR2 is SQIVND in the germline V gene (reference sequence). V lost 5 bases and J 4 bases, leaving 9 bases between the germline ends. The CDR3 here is CASSAQQGNTIYF. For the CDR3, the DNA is TGTGCCAGTAGTGCACAGCAGGGAAACACCATATATTTT.

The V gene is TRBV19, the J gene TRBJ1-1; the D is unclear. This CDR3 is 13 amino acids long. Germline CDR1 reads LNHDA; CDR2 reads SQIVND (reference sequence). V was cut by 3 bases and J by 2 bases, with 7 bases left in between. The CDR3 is CASSMSANTEAFF. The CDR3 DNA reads TGTGCCAGTAGTATGAGCGCTAACACTGAAGCTTTCTTT.